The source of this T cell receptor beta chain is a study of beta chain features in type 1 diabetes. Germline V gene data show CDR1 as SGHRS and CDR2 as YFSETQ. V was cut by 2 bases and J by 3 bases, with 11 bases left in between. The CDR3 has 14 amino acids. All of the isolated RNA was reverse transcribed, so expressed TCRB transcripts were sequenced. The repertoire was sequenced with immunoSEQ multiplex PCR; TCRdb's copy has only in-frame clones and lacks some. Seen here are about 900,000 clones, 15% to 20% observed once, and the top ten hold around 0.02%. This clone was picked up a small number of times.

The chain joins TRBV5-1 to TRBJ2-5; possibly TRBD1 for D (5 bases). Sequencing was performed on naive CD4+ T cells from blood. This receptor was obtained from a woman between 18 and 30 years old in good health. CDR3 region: CASSFGQGEETQYF. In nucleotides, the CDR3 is TGCGCCAGCAGCTTTGGGCAGGGCGAAGAGACCCAGTACTTC.